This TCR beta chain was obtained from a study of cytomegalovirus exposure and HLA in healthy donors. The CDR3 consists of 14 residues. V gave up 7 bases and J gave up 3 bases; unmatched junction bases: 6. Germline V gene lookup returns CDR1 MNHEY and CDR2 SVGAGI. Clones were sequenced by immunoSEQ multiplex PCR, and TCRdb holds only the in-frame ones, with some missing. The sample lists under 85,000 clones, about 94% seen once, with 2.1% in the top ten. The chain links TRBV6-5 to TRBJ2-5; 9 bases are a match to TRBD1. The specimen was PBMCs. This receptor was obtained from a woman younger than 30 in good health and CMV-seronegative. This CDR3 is CASTLTGGEETQYF. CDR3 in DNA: TGTGCCAGCACATTGACAGGGGGGGAAGAGACCCAGTACTTC.